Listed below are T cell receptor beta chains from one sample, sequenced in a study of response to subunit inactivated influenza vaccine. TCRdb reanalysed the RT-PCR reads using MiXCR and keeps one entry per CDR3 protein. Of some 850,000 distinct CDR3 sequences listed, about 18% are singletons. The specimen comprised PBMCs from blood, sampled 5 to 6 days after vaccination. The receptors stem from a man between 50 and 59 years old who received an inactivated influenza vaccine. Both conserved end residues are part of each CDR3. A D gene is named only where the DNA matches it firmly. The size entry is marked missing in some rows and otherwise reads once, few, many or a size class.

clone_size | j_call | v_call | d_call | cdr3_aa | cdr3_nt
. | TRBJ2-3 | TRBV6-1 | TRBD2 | CASSTPGTSAPFSTDTQYF | TGTGCCAGCAGTACCCCCGGGACTAGCGCCCCATTTAGCACAGATACGCAGTATTTT
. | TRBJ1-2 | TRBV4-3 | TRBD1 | CASSQLTGADGYIF | TGCGCCAGCAGCCAACTTACAGGGGCCGATGGCTACATCTTC
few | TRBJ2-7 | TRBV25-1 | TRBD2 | CASSNERGAYEQYF | TGTGCCAGCAGTAATGAGCGGGGAGCCTACGAGCAGTACTTC
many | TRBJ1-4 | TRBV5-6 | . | CASSLRPNEKLFF | TGTGCCAGCAGCTTGAGGCCTAATGAAAAACTGTTTTTT
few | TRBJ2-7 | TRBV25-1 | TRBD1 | CASSESGGFYEQYF | TGTGCCAGCAGTGAATCAGGGGGCTTCTACGAGCAGTACTTC
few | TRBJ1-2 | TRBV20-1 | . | CSARERNYGYTF | TGCAGTGCTAGAGAGAGAAACTATGGCTACACCTTC
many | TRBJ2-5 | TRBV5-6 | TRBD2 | CASSLPPAGGRETQYF | TGTGCCAGCAGCTTGCCCCCAGCGGGGGGGCGTGAGACCCAGTACTTC
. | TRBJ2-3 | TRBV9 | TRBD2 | CASSLSTGGRTDTQYF | TGTGCCAGCAGCCTCAGTACGGGAGGCCGCACAGATACGCAGTATTTT
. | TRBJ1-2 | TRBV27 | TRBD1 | CASSARTGILTFGYTF | TGTGCCAGCAGTGCTCGGACAGGGATCCTCACTTTTGGCTACACCTTC
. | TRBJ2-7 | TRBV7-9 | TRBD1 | CASNRDSLSEQYF | TGTGCCAGCAACCGGGACAGTCTATCCGAGCAGTACTTC
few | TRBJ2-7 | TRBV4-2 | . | CASSQDLGSYYEQYF | TGTGCCAGCAGCCAAGATCTAGGAAGTTACTACGAGCAGTACTTC
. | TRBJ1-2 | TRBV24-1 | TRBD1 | CATSETGTGDGYTF | TGTGCCACCAGTGAAACCGGGACAGGGGACGGCTACACCTTC
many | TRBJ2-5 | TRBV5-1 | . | CASSLGGVGETQYF | TGTGCCAGCAGCTTAGGTGGGGTTGGGGAGACCCAGTACTTC
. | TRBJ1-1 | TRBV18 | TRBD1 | CASSPGTGAWAEAFF | TGTGCCAGCTCACCCGGGACAGGGGCCTGGGCTGAAGCTTTCTTT
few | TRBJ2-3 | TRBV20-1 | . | CSARDLKYRGTADTQYF | TGCAGTGCTAGAGATCTAAAGTATAGAGGGACCGCAGATACGCAGTATTTT
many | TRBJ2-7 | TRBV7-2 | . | CASSLPAGGWVTPTEQYF | TGTGCCAGCAGCTTACCCGCCGGTGGGTGGGTCACCCCGACCGAGCAGTACTTC
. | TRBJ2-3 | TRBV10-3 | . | CAISEVVRTDTQYF | TGTGCCATCAGTGAGGTGGTTCGCACAGATACGCAGTATTTT
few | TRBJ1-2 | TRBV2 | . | CASTGGGYGYTF | TGTGCCAGCACTGGCGGGGGCTATGGCTACACCTTC
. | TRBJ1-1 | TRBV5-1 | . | CASSPLAGGLNTEAFF | TGCGCCAGCAGTCCCCTCGCAGGAGGCCTGAACACTGAAGCTTTCTTT
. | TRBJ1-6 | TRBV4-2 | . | CAMGPGLNSPLHF | TGTGCCATGGGCCCCGGGCTTAATTCACCCCTCCACTTT
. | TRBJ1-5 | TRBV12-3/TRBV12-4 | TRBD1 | CASSRQGSGQPQHF | TGTGCCAGCAGCAGACAGGGCTCAGGGCAGCCCCAGCATTTT
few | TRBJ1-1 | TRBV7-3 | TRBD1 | CASSNRGKTEAFF | TGTGCCAGCAGCAACAGGGGGAAGACTGAAGCTTTCTTT
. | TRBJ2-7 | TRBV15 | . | CATSRDLRYEQYF | TGTGCCACCAGCAGAGATTTAAGATACGAGCAGTACTTC
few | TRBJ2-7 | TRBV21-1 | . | CARDSPTGF | TGTGCCAGGGACAGTCCGACGGGCTTC
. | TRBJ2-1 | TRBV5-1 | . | CASSPKDSYNEQFF | TGCGCCAGCAGCCCAAAGGACAGTTACAATGAGCAGTTCTTC
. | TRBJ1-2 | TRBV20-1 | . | CSARDQDTANYGYTF | TGCAGTGCTAGAGATCAAGACACCGCTAACTATGGCTACACCTTC
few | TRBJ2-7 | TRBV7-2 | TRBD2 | CASSRQRGTYEQYF | TGTGCCAGCAGCCGCCAGCGGGGGACCTACGAGCAGTACTTC
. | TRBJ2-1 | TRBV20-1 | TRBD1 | CSARSGTGSNEQFF | TGCAGTGCTAGATCCGGGACAGGGTCCAATGAGCAGTTCTTC
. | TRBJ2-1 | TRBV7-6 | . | CASSQWNQNNEQFF | TGTGCCAGCAGTCAATGGAACCAAAACAATGAGCAGTTCTTC
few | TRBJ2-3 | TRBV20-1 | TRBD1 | CSALQGAHGDTQYF | TGCAGTGCTTTACAGGGGGCTCATGGGGATACGCAGTATTTT
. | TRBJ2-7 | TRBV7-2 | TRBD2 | CASSLVSPRTGGEQYF | TGTGCCAGCAGCTTAGTTTCCCCGCGAACGGGGGGCGAGCAGTACTTC
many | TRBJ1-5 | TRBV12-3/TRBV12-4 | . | CASTTPSQPQHF | TGTGCCAGCACCACCCCCAGTCAGCCCCAGCATTTT
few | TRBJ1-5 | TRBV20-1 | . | CSASRDQPQHF | TGCAGTGCTAGCCGAGATCAGCCCCAGCATTTT
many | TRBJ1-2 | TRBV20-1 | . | CSADSPAQRLYGYTF | TGCAGTGCTGACTCCCCTGCGCAGCGGCTTTATGGCTACACCTTC
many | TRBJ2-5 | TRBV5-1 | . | CASSFGRNQETQYF | TGCGCCAGCAGCTTCGGCAGGAACCAAGAGACCCAGTACTTC
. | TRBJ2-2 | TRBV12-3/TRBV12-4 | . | CASVGGRNTGELFF | TGTGCCAGCGTGGGGGGGCGGAACACCGGGGAGCTGTTTTTT
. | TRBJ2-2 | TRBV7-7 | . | CASSLARLGIGELFF | TGTGCCAGCAGCTTAGCCCGACTAGGGATCGGGGAGCTGTTTTTT
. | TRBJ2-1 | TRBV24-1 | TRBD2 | CATSDLSGNVNEQFF | TGTGCCACCAGTGATCTTAGCGGGAATGTCAATGAGCAGTTCTTC
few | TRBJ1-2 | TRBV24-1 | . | CATSDEGPDSGDGYTF | TGTGCCACCAGTGATGAGGGGCCCGACAGTGGAGATGGCTACACCTTC
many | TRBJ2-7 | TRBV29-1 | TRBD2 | CSVDPGTSGSYEQYF | TGCAGCGTTGATCCCGGGACTAGCGGCTCCTACGAGCAGTACTTC
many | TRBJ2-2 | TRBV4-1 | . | CASSQQRTETGELFF | TGCGCCAGCAGCCAGCAAAGGACGGAAACCGGGGAGCTGTTTTTT
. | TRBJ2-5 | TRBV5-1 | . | CASSPGDSAETQYF | TGCGCCAGCAGCCCAGGGGACTCCGCAGAGACCCAGTACTTC
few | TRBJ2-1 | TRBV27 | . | CASSLWAGPPARNEQFF | TGTGCCAGCAGTTTATGGGCGGGCCCTCCCGCGCGGAATGAGCAGTTCTTC
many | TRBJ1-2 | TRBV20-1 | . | CSAVLDSGGHGYTF | TGCAGTGCAGTTCTCGACAGTGGGGGGCATGGCTACACCTTC
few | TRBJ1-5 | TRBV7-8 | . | CASSLVPAYSNQPQHF | TGTGCCAGCAGCTTAGTCCCGGCATATAGCAATCAGCCCCAGCATTTT
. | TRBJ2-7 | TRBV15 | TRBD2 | CATSYGLAGREQYF | TGTGCCACCAGCTATGGACTAGCGGGTCGGGAGCAGTACTTC
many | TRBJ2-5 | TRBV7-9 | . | CASSERGQGETQYF | TGTGCCAGCAGCGAAAGGGGTCAGGGAGAGACCCAGTACTTC
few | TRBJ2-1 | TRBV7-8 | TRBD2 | CASSWGLAGGGSNEQFF | TGTGCCAGCAGCTGGGGTTTAGCGGGGGGGGGATCCAATGAGCAGTTCTTC
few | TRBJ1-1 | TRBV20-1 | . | CSAPQWGTEAFF | TGCAGTGCTCCACAGTGGGGCACTGAAGCTTTCTTT
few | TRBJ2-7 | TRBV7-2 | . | CASSRGISYEQYF | TGTGCCAGCAGCCGCGGGATCTCCTACGAGCAGTACTTC
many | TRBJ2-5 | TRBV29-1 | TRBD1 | CSTGTGGMRETQYF | TGCAGCACCGGGACAGGAGGAATGAGGGAGACCCAGTACTTC
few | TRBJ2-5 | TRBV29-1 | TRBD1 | CSVTLGTGFRETQYF | TGCAGCGTCACTCTCGGGACAGGATTTCGAGAGACCCAGTACTTC
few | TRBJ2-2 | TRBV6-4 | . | CASSDSPSGELFF | TGTGCCAGCAGTGACAGCCCATCCGGGGAGCTGTTTTTT
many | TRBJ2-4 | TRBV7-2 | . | CASREDMAKNIQYF | TGTGCCAGCAGGGAGGATATGGCCAAAAACATTCAGTACTTC
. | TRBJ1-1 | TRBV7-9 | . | CASSVMVSGAGEAFF | TGTGCCAGCAGCGTGATGGTGAGCGGGGCCGGTGAAGCTTTCTTT
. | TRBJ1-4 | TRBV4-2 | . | CASSQAASNEKLFF | TGTGCCAGCAGCCAAGCGGCTTCAAATGAAAAACTGTTTTTT
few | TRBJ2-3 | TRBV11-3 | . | CASSPRGGTPPDTQYF | TGTGCCAGCAGCCCTCGGGGCGGGACCCCCCCAGATACGCAGTATTTT
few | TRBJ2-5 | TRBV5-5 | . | CASSLRAGEETQYF | TGTGCCAGCAGCTTGAGGGCAGGGGAAGAGACCCAGTACTTC